Presented here are 24 T cell receptor beta chains from one specimen sequenced in a study of blood T cell repertoires in COVID-19. Here immunoSEQ multiplex PCR was the method, and the copy in TCRdb shows in-frame clones only, minus some. The repertoire holds over 150,000 clones, with about 80% as singletons. The sample taken for sequencing was PBMCs or T cells enriched from blood (not recorded which). Every receptor here comes from a man between 35 and 55 years old who had recovered from COVID-19.

The table lists this clone with a few counts. The chain uses TRBV19 and TRBJ2-3; the match to TRBD2 covers 12 bases. From germline, CDR1 is LNHDA and CDR2 SQIVND (reference sequence). V dropped 1 base and J dropped 0; count of bases not matched to a gene: 5. The CDR3 is made up of 18 amino acids. The CDR3 region has the DNA TGTGCCAGTAGTATAGGACTAGCGGGGGCCGGCAGCACAGATACGCAGTATTTT. Protein: CASSIGLAGAGSTDTQYF.

The chain recombines TRBV2 with TRBJ2-1; 12 positions match TRBD2. The CDR3 is 16 amino acids. Germline CDR1 reads SNHLY; CDR2 reads FYNNEI. The J segment lost 0 bases and the V segment lost 7 bases, leaving 4 bases of the junction unmatched. The CDR3 protein is CASILAGGRSYNEQFF. The CDR3 DNA is TGTGCCAGCATCCTAGCGGGGGGGCGCTCCTACAATGAGCAGTTCTTC.

Written as DNA, the CDR3 is TGTGCCAGCAGCCAAGATGCAAGGGGCTTGAACACCGGGGAGCTGTTTTTT. Amino acids: CASSQDARGLNTGELFF. The gene calls are TRBV4-2 and TRBJ2-2; TRBD1 might be the D (5 bases). CDR3 length: 17 amino acids. V was trimmed by 0 bases and J by 1 base, leaving 12 bases between them. Germline CDR1 LGHNA, CDR2 YNFKEQ.

The chain links TRBV5-4 to TRBJ2-3; D may be TRBD2 (6 bases). Trimming pared 0 bases from V and 1 base from J, leaving 12 bases between. The CDR3 has 16 amino acids. Germline V gene sequence: CDR1 SGHNT, CDR2 YYREEE (reference sequence). CDR3 amino acids: CASSLGARGGTDTQYF. The CDR3, as DNA: TGTGCCAGCAGCTTGGGAGCGCGGGGCGGCACAGATACGCAGTATTTT.

The chain carries TRBV4-1 and TRBJ2-1; D is perhaps TRBD2 (5 bases). The V and J ends lost 0 bases and 3 bases respectively, with 6 bases between them. The germline CDR1 and CDR2 sequences are MGHRA and YSYEKL. There are 14 residues in the CDR3. CDR3 sequence: CASSQEGDYNEQFF. CDR3 DNA: TGCGCCAGCAGCCAAGAGGGAGACTACAATGAGCAGTTCTTC.

CDR3 in amino acids: CASSYVPGQGEAFF. CDR3 coding DNA: TGTGCCAGCAGCTATGTCCCGGGACAGGGCGAAGCTTTCTTT. The chain is built from TRBV7-9 and TRBJ1-1; 9 nucleotides line up with TRBD1. CDR1 SEHNR and CDR2 FQNEAQ come from the germline V gene (reference sequence). V lost 4 bases, J lost 8 bases, and 8 bases stayed unmatched. The CDR3 covers 14 residues.

The CDR3 spells CASSFTPLNQPQHF. In DNA form, the CDR3 reads TGTGCCAGCAGCTTCACCCCCCTAAATCAGCCCCAGCATTTT. This chain links TRBV7-2 with TRBJ1-5; D not resolved. Germline V CDR1 and CDR2: SGHTA, FQGNSA. V gave up 3 bases and J gave up 4 bases, with 10 bases separating them. The CDR3 spans 14 residues.

The genes are TRBV19 and TRBJ1-5; D might be TRBD1 (5 bases). This CDR3 is built from 16 residues. Trimming shortened V by 5 bases and J by 6 bases, and 20 bases separated the two germline ends. CDR1 and CDR2 from the germline V gene are LNHDA and SQIVND (reference sequence). For the CDR3, the DNA is TGTGCCAGTAGTCCGCCCGCCGGGACTCTTTTTCAGCCCCAGCATTTT. Translation: CASSPPAGTLFQPQHF.

About this clone itself: The same CDR3 arises from other DNA sequences in this sample as well. The V call is TRBV18, the J call TRBJ1-1; no firm D call. Germline V gives CDR1 KGHSH, CDR2 LQKENI. This CDR3 is built from 13 residues. V lost 4 bases and J lost 1, with 7 bases in between. CDR3 region: CASSQSENTEAFF. For the CDR3, the DNA is TGTGCCAGCTCACAGTCAGAGAACACTGAAGCTTTCTTT.

The CDR3, as DNA: TGTGCCAGCGCCGGGACAGGGGGTTACGAGCAGTACTTC. Translated, it gives CASAGTGGYEQYF. The V gene is TRBV19, the J gene TRBJ2-7; the match to TRBD1 covers 11 bases. Germline V gene lookup returns CDR1 LNHDA and CDR2 SQIVND (reference sequence). The CDR3 loop spans 13 amino acids. J gave up 4 bases and V 9 bases, and 5 bases lay outside the gene matches.

V is TRBV10-3 and J is TRBJ1-1; TRBD1 aligns across 7 bases. The J segment lost 7 bases and the V segment lost 6 bases, leaving 8 bases of the junction unmatched. The length of the CDR3 is 13 residues. Per the germline V gene, CDR1 is ENHRY and CDR2 is SYGVKD. CDR3 sequence (DNA): TGTGCCATCAGGCGGGACAGAGGTATTGAAGCTTTCTTT. Translating gives CAIRRDRGIEAFF.

J is TRBJ2-5 and V is TRBV7-2; D remains unclear. Trimming took 5 bases from V and 5 from J, leaving 12 bases between them. CDR1 and CDR2 from the germline V gene are SGHTA and FQGNSA. The CDR3 sequence is 13 residues long. The CDR3 coding sequence is TGTGCCAGCAGCCCAACTCCTCCGGAGACCCAGTACTTC. Its protein product is CASSPTPPETQYF.

The chain employs TRBV5-1 and TRBJ2-2; 9 bases agree with TRBD1. With 0 bases clipped from V and 5 bases from J, the junction kept 5 bases outside the gene matches. The CDR3 totals 16 residues. Germline loops: CDR1 SGHRS, CDR2 YFSETQ. The CDR3 spells CASSLESQGATGELFF. CDR3 coding DNA: TGCGCCAGCAGCTTGGAATCACAGGGGGCAACCGGGGAGCTGTTTTTT.

V gene TRBV19 combines with J gene TRBJ1-2; 8 positions agree with TRBD1. With 9 bases clipped from V and 8 bases from J, the junction kept 8 bases outside the gene matches. CDR1 is LNHDA, CDR2 SQIVND, per germline (reference sequence). This CDR3 region has 12 residues. The CDR3 DNA is TGTGCCAGCGGTCAGGGGGCGCAAGGCTACACCTTC. It encodes CASGQGAQGYTF. The full variable domain, with the rest looked up from reference TRBV19 and TRBJ1-2, is DGGITQSPKYLFRKEGQNVTLSCEQNLNHDAMYWYRQDPGQGLRLIYYSQIVNDFQKGDIAEGYSVSREKKESFPLTVTSAQKNPTAFYLCASGQGAQGYTFGSGTRLTVV.

The rearrangement links TRBV11-2 to TRBJ2-7, with 10 positions matching TRBD2. Germline V gene sequence: CDR1 SGHAT, CDR2 FQNNGV. This CDR3 is built from 17 residues. J gave up 2 bases and V 0 bases, and 7 bases lay outside the gene matches. Here the CDR3 DNA reads TGTGCCAGCAGCTTAGAGAGGGGACTAGCGAGCCCCTACGAGCAGTACTTC. Its translation: CASSLERGLASPYEQYF.

The table lists this clone with a count of one. The chain has TRBV5-8 and TRBJ2-3, with D hard to call. The V and J ends lost 2 bases and 2 bases respectively, with 9 bases between them. Germline CDR1 reads SGHTS; CDR2 reads YDEGEE. The CDR3 consists of 14 residues. In DNA form, the CDR3 reads TGTGCCAGCAGCTTTAAACATAACACAGATACGCAGTATTTT. As protein: CASSFKHNTDTQYF.

This clone appeared a single time. V is TRBV18 and J is TRBJ1-3; D remains ambiguous. V shed 2 bases and J shed 2 bases, with 10 bases lying between them. This CDR3 contains 15 residues. CDR1 and CDR2 from the germline V gene are KGHSH and LQKENI. This CDR3 reads CASSPREAPGNTIYF. The CDR3 bases are TGTGCCAGCTCACCAAGGGAGGCTCCTGGAAACACCATATATTTT. Together with reference TRBV18 and TRBJ1-3, the CDR3 gives the full variable domain: NAGVMQNPRHLVRRRGQEARLRCSPMKGHSHVYWYRQLPEEGLKFMVYLQKENIIDESGMPKERFSAEFPKEGPSILRIQQVVRGDSAAYFCASSPREAPGNTIYFGEGSWLTVV.

V is TRBV19 and J is TRBJ2-3; D is unclear. Germline values: CDR1 LNHDA, CDR2 SQIVND (reference sequence). V was pared by 3 bases and J by 4 bases, with 8 bases between. The CDR3 has 13 amino acids. CDR3 nucleotides: TGTGCCAGTAGTATCCGCCCAGCAGATACGCAGTATTTT. It yields the protein CASSIRPADTQYF.

The chain employs TRBV15 and TRBJ2-7; 7 bases align to TRBD2. With V trimmed by 5 bases and J by 5 bases, 9 bases remained unmatched. Per germline, CDR1 LNHNV and CDR2 YYDKDF (reference sequence). CDR3 length: 14 residues. The chain's CDR3 is CATSGWGGSDEQYF. In DNA, the CDR3 is TGTGCCACCAGCGGGTGGGGAGGGAGCGACGAGCAGTACTTC.

The rearrangement joins TRBV19 to TRBJ1-1; D remains ambiguous. Germline V gives CDR1 LNHDA, CDR2 SQIVND (reference sequence). Trimming cost V 5 bases and J 5 bases, with 9 bases left between them. The length of the CDR3 is 12 residues. CDR3 nucleotides: TGTGCCAGTAGTCCGGGGAGTACTGAAGCTTTCTTT. Residues: CASSPGSTEAFF.

CDR3 amino acids: CATWDRDNQPQHF. The CDR3, as DNA: TGTGCCACCTGGGACAGGGACAATCAGCCCCAGCATTTT. The chain is built from TRBV19 and TRBJ1-5, with 9 nucleotides matching TRBD1. Germline assignment: CDR1 LNHDA and CDR2 SQIVND (reference sequence). Trimming cost V 10 bases and J 3 bases; bases outside gene matches: 4. There are 13 residues in the CDR3.

The chain has TRBV6-5 and TRBJ1-6; D gene uncertain. The CDR3 length is 14 residues. Trimming removed 4 bases from V and 8 bases from J, with 12 bases in between. Germline V gene data show CDR1 as MNHEY and CDR2 as SVGAGI. The CDR3 is CASSSDWIYSPLHF. As DNA, the CDR3 is TGTGCCAGCAGTTCGGACTGGATTTATTCACCCCTCCACTTT.

The chain combines TRBV7-9 with TRBJ1-4; D possibly corresponds to TRBD1 (6 bases). The CDR3 has 17 residues. Germline CDR1 SEHNR, CDR2 FQNEAQ (reference sequence). Trimming left V 3 bases short and J 0 bases short, with 14 bases between. This CDR3 reads CASSFGQYVATNEKLFF. CDR3 nucleotides: TGTGCCAGCAGCTTTGGACAGTACGTTGCAACTAATGAAAAACTGTTTTTT.

The J gene is TRBJ1-4, the V gene TRBV7-9, with 7 bases fitting TRBD1. V lost 5 bases to trimming and J lost 7 bases; unmatched junction nucleotides: 13. This CDR3 has 16 residues. The germline V gene encodes CDR1 SEHNR and CDR2 FQNEAQ (reference sequence). The chain's CDR3 is CASSQGQATHAEKLFF. In DNA, the CDR3 is TGTGCCAGCAGCCAAGGACAGGCGACGCACGCTGAAAAACTGTTTTTT.